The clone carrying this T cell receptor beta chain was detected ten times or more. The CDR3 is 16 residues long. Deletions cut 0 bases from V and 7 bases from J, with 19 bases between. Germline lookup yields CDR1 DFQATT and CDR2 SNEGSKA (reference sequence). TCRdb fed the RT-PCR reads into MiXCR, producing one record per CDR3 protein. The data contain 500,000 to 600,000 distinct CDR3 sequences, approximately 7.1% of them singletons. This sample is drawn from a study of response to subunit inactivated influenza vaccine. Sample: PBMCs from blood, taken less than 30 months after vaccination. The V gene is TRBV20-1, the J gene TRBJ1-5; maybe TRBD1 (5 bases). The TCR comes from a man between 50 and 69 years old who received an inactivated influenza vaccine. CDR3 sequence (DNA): TGCAGTGCTAGAGATGTTTCGGGAAGGGGCCAACAGCCCCAGCATTTT. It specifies CSARDVSGRGQQPQHF.